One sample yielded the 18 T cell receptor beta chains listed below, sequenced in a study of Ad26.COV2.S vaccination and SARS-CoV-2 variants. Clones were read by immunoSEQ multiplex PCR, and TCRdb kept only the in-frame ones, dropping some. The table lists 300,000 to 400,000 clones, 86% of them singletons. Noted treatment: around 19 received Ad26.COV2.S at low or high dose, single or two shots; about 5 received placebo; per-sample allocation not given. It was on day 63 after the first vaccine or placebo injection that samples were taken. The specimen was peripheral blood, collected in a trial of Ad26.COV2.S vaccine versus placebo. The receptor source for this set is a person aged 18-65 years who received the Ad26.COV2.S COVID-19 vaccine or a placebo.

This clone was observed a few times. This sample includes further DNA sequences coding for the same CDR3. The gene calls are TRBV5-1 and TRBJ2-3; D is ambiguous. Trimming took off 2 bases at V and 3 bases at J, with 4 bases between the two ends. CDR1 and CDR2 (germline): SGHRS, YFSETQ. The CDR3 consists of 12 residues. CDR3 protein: CASSFLTDTQYF. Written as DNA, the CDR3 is TGCGCCAGCAGCTTCCTTACAGATACGCAGTATTTT.

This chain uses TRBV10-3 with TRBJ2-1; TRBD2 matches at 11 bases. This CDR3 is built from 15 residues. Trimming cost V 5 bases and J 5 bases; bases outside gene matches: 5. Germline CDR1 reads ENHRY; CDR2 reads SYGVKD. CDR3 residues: CAISLAGGNNNEQFF. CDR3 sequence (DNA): TGTGCCATCAGTCTAGCGGGGGGAAATAACAATGAGCAGTTCTTC.

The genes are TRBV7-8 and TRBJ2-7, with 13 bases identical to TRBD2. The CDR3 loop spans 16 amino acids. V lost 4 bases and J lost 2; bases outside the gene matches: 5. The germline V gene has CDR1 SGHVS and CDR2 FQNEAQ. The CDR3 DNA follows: TGTGCCAGCAGCTACCGGACTAGCGGGAGACCCTACGAGCAGTACTTC. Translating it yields CASSYRTSGRPYEQYF.

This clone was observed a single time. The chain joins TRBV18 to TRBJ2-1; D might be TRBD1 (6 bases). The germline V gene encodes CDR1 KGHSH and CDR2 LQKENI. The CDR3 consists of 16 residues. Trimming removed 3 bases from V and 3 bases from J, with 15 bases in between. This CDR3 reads CASSPTGQGNYNEQFF. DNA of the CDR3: TGTGCCAGCTCACCTACCGGTCAGGGGAACTACAATGAGCAGTTCTTC.

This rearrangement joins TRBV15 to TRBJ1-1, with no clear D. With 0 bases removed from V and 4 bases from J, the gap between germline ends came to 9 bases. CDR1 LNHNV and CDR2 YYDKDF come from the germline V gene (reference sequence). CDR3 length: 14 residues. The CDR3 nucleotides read TGTGCCACCAGCAGAGACAATTTCGGCACTGAAGCTTTCTTT. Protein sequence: CATSRDNFGTEAFF.

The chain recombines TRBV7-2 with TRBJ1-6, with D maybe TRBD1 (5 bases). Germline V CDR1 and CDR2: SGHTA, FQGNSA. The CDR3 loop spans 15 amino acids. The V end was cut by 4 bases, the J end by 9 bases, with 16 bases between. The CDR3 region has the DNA TGTGCCAGCAGCTCGCCGGGGGGAGGGATTTCACCCCTCCACTTT. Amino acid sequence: CASSSPGGGISPLHF.

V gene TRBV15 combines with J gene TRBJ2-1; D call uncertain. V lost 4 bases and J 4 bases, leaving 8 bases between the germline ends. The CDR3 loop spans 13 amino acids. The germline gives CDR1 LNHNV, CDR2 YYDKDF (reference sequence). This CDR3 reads CATSTARYNEQFF. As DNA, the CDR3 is TGTGCCACCAGCACCGCTCGTTACAATGAGCAGTTCTTC. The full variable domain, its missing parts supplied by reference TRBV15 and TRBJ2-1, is DAMVIQNPRYQVTQFGKPVTLSCSQTLNHNVMYWYQQKSSQAPKLLFHYYDKDFNNEADTPDNFQSRRPNTSFCFLDIRSPGLGDTAMYLCATSTARYNEQFFGPGTRLTVL.

The CDR3 reads CAISEFPTGAGDGYTF. The CDR3 nucleotides are TGTGCCATCAGTGAGTTCCCGACAGGGGCGGGAGATGGCTACACCTTC. The chain employs TRBV10-3 and TRBJ1-2; 8 positions agree with TRBD1. V lost 1 base, J lost 6 bases, and 10 bases stayed unmatched. CDR3 length equals 16 residues. Germline V gene data show CDR1 as ENHRY and CDR2 as SYGVKD.

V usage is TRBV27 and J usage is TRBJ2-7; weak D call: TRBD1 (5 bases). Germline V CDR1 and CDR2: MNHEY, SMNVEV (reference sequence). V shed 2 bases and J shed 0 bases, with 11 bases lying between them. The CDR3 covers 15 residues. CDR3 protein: CASSLVGQISYEQYF. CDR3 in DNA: TGTGCCAGCAGTTTAGTGGGGCAGATCTCCTACGAGCAGTACTTC.

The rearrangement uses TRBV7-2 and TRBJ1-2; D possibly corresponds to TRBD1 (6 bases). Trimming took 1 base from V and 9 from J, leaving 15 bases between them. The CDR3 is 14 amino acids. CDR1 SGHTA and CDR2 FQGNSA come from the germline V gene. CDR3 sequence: CASSLVIPGASYTF. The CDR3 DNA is TGTGCCAGCAGCTTAGTGATCCCGGGGGCGAGCTACACCTTC. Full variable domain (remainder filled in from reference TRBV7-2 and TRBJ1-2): GAGVSQSPSNKVTEKGKDVELRCDPISGHTALYWYRQSLGQGLEFLIYFQGNSAPDKSGLPSDRFSAERTGGSVSTLTIQRTQQEDSAVYLCASSLVIPGASYTFGSGTRLTVV.

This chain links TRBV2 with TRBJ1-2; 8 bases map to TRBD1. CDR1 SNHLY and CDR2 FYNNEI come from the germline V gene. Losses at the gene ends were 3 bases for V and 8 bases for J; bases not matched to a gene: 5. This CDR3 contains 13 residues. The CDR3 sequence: CASSDRTGHGYTF. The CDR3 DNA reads TGTGCCAGCAGTGATAGGACAGGGCACGGCTACACCTTC.

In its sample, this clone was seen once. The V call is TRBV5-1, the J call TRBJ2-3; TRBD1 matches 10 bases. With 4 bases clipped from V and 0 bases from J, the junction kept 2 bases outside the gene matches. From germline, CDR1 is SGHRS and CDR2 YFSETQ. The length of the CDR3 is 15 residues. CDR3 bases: TGCGCCAGCAGCAGGGGACAGGGGAGCACAGATACGCAGTATTTT. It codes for CASSRGQGSTDTQYF.

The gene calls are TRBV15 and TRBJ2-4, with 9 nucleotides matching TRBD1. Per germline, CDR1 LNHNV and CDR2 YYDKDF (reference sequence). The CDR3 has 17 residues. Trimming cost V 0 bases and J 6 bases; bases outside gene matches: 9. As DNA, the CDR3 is TGTGCCACCAGCAGAGAACAATTAGGACAGGGGATAAACATTCAGTACTTC. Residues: CATSREQLGQGINIQYF.

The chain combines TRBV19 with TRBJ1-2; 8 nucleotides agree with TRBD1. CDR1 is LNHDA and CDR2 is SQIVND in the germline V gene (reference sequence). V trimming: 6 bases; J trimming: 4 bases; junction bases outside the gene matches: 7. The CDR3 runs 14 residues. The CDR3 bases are TGTGCCAGTAGGTATCAGGGGGCCGGCTATGGCTACACCTTC. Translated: CASRYQGAGYGYTF.

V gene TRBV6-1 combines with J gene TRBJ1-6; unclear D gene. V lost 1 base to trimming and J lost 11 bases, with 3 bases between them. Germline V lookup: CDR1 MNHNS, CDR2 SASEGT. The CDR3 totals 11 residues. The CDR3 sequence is CASSEVPPLHF. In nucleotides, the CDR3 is TGTGCCAGCAGTGAAGTCCCACCCCTCCACTTT.

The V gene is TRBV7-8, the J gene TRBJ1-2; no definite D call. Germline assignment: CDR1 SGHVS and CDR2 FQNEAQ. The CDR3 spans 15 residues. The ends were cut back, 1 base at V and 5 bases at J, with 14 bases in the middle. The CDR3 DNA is TGTGCCAGCAGCTTAGAGTTCCACCCCTCTTATGGCTACACCTTC. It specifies CASSLEFHPSYGYTF.

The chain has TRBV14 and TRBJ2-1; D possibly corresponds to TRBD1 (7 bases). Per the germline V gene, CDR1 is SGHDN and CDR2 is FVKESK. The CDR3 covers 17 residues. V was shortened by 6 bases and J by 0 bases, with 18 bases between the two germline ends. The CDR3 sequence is CASRPRGARLSYNEQFF. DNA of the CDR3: TGTGCCAGCAGACCCAGGGGGGCGCGACTCTCCTACAATGAGCAGTTCTTC.

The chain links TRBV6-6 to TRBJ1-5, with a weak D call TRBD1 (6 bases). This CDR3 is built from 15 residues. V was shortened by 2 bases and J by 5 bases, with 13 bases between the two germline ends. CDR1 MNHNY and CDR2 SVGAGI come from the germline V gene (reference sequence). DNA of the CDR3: TGTGCCAGCAGTTACCGGCACTCAGGGGATCAGCCCCAGCATTTT. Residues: CASSYRHSGDQPQHF.